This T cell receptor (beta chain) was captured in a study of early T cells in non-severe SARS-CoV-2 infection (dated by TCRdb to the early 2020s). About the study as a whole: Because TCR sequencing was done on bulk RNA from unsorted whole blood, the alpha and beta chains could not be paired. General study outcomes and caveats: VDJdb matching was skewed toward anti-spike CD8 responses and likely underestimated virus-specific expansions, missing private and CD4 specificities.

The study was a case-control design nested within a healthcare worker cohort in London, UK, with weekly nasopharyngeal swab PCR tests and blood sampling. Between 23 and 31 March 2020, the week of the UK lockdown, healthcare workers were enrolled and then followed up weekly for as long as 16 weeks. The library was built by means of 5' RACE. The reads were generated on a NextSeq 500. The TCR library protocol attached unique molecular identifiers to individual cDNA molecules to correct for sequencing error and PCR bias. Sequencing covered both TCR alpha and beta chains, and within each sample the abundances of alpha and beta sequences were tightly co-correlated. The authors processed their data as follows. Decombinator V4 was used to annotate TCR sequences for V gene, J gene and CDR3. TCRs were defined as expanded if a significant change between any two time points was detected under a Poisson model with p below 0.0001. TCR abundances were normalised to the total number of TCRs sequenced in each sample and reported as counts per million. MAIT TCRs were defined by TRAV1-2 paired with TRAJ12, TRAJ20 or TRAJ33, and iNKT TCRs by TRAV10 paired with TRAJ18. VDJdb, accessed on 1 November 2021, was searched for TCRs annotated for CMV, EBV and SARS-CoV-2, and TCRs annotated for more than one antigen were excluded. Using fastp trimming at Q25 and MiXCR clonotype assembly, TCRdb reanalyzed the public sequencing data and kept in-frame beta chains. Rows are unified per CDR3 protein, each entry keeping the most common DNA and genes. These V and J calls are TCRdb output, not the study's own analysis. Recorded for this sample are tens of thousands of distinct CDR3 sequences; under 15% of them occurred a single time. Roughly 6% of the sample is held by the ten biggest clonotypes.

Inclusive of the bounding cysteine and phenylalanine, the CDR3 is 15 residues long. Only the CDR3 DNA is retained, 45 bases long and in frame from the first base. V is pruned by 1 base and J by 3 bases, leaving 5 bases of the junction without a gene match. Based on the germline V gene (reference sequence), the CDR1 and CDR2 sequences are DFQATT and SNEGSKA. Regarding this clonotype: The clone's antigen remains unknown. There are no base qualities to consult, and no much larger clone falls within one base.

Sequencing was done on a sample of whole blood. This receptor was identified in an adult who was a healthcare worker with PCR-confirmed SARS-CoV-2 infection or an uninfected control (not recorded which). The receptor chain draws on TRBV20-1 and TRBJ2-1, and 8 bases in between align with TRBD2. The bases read TGCAGTGCTAGAGTCGGGGGGGTTTTCTACAATGAGCAGTTCTTC. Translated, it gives CSARVGGVFYNEQFF.